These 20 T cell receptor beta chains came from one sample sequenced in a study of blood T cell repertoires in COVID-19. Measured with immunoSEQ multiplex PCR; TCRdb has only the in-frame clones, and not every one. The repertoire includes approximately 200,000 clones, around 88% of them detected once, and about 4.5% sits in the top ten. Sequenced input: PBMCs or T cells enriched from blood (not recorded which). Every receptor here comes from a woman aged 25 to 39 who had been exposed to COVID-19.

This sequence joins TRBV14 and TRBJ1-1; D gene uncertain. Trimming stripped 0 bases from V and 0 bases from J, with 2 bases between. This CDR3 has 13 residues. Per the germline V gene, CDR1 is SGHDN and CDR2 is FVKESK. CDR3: CASSQDMNTEAFF. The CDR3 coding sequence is TGTGCCAGCAGCCAAGATATGAACACTGAAGCTTTCTTT.

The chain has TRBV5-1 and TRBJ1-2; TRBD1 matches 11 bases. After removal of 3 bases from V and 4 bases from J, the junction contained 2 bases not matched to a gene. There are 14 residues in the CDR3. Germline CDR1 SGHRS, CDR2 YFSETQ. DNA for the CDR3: TGCGCCAGCAGCTGGACAGGGGGCCCCTATGGCTACACCTTC. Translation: CASSWTGGPYGYTF.

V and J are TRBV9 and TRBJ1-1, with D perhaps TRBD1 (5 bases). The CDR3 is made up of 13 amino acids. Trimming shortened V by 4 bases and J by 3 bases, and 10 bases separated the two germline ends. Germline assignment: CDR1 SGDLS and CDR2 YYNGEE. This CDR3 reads CASSLGGDTEAFF. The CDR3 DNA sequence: TGTGCCAGCAGCCTCGGGGGGGACACTGAAGCTTTCTTT.

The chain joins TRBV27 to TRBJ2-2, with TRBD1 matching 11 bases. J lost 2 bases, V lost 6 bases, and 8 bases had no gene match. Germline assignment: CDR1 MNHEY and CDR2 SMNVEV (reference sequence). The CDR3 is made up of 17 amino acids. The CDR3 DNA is TGTGCCAGCAGAGGGGACAGGGGGTTTTACAACACCGGGGAGCTGTTTTTT. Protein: CASRGDRGFYNTGELFF.

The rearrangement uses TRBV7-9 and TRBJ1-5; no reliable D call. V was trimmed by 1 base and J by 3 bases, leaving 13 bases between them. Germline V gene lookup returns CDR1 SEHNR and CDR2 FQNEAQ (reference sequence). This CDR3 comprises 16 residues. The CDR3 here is CASSLDAGQINQPQHF. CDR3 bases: TGTGCCAGCAGCTTAGATGCTGGGCAGATCAATCAGCCCCAGCATTTT.

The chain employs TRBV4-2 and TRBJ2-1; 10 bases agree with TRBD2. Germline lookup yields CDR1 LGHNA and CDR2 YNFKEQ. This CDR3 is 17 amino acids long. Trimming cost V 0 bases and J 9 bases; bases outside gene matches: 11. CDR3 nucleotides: TGTGCCAGCAGCCAAGATCGTGGAGCGGGGGGGCCTAGTGAGCAGTTCTTC. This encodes CASSQDRGAGGPSEQFF.

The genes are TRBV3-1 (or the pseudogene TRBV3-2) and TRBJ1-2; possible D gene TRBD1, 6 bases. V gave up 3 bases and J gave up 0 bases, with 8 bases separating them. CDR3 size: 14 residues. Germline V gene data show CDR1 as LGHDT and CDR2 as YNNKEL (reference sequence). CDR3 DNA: TGTGCCAGCAGCCATGACAGGTCTAACTATGGCTACACCTTC. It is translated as CASSHDRSNYGYTF.

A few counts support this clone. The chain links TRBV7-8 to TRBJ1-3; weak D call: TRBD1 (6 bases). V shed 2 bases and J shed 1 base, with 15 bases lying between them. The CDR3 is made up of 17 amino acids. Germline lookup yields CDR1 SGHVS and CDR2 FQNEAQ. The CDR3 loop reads CASSLRGTSTSGNTIYF. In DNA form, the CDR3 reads TGTGCCAGCAGCTTAAGGGGGACATCTACTTCTGGAAACACCATATATTTT.

The CDR3 protein is CASSSTGVNTEAFF. CDR3 bases: TGTGCCAGCAGTTCGACAGGGGTGAACACTGAAGCTTTCTTT. V and J are TRBV6-5 and TRBJ1-1, with 8 nucleotides matching TRBD1. The CDR3 is 14 amino acids. The ends lost 4 bases at V and 0 bases at J; junction bases unmatched: 1. The germline CDR1 and CDR2 sequences are MNHEY and SVGAGI.

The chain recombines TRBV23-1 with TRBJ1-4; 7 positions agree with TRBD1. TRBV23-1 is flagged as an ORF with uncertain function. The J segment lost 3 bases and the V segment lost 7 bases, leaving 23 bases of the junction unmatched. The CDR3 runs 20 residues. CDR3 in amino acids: CASNPPTRDREPRANEKLFF. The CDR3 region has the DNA TGCGCCAGCAACCCCCCCACCCGGGACAGAGAGCCTAGGGCTAATGAAAAACTGTTTTTT.

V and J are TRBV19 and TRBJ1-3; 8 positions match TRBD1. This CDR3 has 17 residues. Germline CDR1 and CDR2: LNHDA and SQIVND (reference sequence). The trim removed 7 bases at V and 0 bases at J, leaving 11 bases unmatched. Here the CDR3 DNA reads TGTGCCAGTAATCTAGGACAGGGACCCTACTCTGGAAACACCATATATTTT. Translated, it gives CASNLGQGPYSGNTIYF.

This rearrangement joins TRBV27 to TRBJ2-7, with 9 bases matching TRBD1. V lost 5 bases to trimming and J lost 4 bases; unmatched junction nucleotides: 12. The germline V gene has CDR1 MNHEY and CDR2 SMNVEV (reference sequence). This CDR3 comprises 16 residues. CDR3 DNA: TGTGCCAGCAGTCGCGGCCCCACAGGGGGCGCGTACGAGCAGTACTTC. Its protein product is CASSRGPTGGAYEQYF.

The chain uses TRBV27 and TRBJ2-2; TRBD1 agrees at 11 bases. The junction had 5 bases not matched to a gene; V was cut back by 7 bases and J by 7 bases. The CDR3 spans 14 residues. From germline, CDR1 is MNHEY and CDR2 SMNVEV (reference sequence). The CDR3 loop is CASTWGQGGGELFF. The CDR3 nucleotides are TGTGCCAGCACTTGGGGACAGGGGGGCGGGGAGCTGTTTTTT.

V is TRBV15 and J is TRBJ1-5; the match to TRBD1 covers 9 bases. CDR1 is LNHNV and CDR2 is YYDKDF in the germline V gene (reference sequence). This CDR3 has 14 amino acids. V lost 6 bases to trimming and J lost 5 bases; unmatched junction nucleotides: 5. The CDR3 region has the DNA TGTGCCACCAGAGCGGGACAGGGCTATCAGCCCCAGCATTTT. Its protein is CATRAGQGYQPQHF.

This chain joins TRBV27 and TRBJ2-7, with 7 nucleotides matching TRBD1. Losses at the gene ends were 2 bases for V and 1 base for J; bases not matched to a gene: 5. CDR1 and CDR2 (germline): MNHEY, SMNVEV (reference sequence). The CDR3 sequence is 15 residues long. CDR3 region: CASSLVTGNSYEQYF. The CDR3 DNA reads TGTGCCAGCAGTTTAGTGACAGGGAATTCCTACGAGCAGTACTTC.

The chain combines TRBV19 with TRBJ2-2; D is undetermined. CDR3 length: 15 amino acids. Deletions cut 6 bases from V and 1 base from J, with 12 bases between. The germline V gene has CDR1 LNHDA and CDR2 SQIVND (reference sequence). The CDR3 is CASSPIPGNTGELFF. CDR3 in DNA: TGTGCCAGTAGCCCGATCCCGGGGAACACCGGGGAGCTGTTTTTT.

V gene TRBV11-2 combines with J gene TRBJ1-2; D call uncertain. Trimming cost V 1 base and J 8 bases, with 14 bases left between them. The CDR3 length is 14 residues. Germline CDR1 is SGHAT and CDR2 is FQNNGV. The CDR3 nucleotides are TGTGCCAGCAGCTTAGGGATACTCGGGAGAGGCTACACCTTC. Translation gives CASSLGILGRGYTF.

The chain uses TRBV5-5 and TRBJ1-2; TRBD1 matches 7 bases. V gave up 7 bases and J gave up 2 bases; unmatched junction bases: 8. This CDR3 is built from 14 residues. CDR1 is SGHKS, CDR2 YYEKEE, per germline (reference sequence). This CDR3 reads CASVDRAQNYGYTF. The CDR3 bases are TGTGCCAGCGTTGACAGGGCCCAGAACTATGGCTACACCTTC.

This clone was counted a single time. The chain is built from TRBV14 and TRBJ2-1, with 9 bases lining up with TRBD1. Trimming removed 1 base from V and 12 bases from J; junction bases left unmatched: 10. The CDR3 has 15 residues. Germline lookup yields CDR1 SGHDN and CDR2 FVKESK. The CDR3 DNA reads TGTGCCAGCAGCCAAGGGGGGACAGGGATACCTCCGCAGTTCTTC. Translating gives CASSQGGTGIPPQFF.

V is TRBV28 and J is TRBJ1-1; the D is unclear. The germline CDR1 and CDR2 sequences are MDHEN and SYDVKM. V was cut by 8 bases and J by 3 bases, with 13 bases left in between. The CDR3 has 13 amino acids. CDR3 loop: CASRFRRHTEAFF. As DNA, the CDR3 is TGTGCCAGCCGGTTTAGGAGGCACACTGAAGCTTTCTTT.